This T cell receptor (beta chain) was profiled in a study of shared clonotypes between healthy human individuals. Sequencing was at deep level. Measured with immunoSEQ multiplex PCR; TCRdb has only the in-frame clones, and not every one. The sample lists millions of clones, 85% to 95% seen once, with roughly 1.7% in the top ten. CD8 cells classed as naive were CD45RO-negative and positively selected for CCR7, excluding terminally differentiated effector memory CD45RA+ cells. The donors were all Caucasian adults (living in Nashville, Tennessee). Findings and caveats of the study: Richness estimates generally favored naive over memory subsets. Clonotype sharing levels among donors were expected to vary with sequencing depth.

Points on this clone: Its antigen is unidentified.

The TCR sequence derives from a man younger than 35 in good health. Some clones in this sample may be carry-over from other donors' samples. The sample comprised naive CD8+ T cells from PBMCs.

The CDR3 here is CASSQVATSEDEQFF. In DNA, the CDR3 is TGCGCCAGCAGCCAAGTGGCGACTAGCGAGGATGAGCAGTTCTTC. The chain is built from TRBV4-1 and TRBJ2-1; 8 positions match TRBD2. This CDR3 comprises 15 residues. CDR1 is MGHRA and CDR2 is YSYEKL in the germline V gene. The trim removed 1 base at V and 8 bases at J, leaving 7 bases unmatched.